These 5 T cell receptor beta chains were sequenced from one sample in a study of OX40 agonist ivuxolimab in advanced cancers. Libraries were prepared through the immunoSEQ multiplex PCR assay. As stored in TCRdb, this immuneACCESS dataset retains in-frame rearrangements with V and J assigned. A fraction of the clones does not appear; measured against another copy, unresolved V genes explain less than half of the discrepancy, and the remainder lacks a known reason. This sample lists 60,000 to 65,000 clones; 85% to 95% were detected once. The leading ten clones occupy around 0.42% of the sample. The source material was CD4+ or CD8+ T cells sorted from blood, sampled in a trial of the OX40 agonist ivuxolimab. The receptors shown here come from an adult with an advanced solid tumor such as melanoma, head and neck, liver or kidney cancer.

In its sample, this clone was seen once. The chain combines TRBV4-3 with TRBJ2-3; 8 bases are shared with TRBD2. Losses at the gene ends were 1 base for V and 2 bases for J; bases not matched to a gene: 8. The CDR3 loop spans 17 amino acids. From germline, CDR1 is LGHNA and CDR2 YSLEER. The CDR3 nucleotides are TGCGCCAGCAGCCAAGGGACGGGAGGGCCTCACACAGATACGCAGTATTTT. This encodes CASSQGTGGPHTDTQYF.

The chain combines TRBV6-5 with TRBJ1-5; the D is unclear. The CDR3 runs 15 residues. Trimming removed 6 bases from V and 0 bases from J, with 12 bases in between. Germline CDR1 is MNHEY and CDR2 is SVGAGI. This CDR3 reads CASSPLEGSNQPQHF. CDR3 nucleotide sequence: TGTGCCAGCAGCCCTTTAGAGGGTAGCAATCAGCCCCAGCATTTT.

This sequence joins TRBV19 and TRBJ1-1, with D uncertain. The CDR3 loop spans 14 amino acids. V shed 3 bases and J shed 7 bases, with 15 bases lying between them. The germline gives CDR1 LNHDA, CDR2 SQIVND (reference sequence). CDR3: CASSMTRRRSEAFF. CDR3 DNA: TGTGCCAGTAGTATGACCCGTCGAAGGAGTGAAGCTTTCTTT.

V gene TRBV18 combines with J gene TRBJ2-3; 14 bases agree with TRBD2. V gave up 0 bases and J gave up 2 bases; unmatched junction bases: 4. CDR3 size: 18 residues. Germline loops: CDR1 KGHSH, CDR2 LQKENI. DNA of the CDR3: TGTGCCAGCTCACCACCCGGACTAGCGGGAGGAAACACAGATACGCAGTATTTT. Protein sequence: CASSPPGLAGGNTDTQYF.

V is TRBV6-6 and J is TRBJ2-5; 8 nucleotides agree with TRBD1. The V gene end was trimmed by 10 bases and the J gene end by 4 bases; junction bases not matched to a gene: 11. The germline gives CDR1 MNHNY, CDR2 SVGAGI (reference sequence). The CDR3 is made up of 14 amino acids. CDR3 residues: CATSSGTGGETQYF. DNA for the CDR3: TGTGCCACCAGCAGTGGAACAGGGGGAGAGACCCAGTACTTC.